This T cell receptor beta chain was identified in a study of CD8 T cells in ankylosing spondylitis. Findings and caveats of the study: From matched ankylosing spondylitis synovial fluid, disease-linked clones were reportedly recovered at significantly enriched levels. As for the disease-linked clones, they showed a CD8+ phenotype and occurred at relatively low frequencies in peripheral blood. Reports of some motif variants in reactive arthritis synovial fluid and blood predate this one. Blood of patients with ankylosing spondylitis appeared to be characterized by a TCR beta motif of several highly homologous variants.

V dropped 3 bases and J dropped 1 base, with 9 bases sitting between them. This CDR3 has 14 residues. The V gene's germline CDR1 is LGHNA and CDR2 YSLEER. This clonotype was counted at least ten times. The target antigen is unknown. TCRdb re-called the 5' RACE reads with MiXCR, one entry per CDR3 protein. The sample lists 290,000 or so distinct CDR3 sequences, less than 25% occurring once. Sample: blood, either unsorted or a sorted T cell fraction (not recorded which). The TCR comes from a female donor with ankylosing spondylitis or in good health (not recorded which). This rearrangement joins TRBV4-3 to TRBJ1-1; unclear D gene. The CDR3 here is CASSQEYRNTEAFF. CDR3 bases: TGCGCCAGCAGCCAGGAGTACAGGAACACTGAAGCTTTCTTT.